This T cell receptor (beta chain) appears in the sequencing data of a study of identical twins. Findings and caveats of the study: With abundant cord blood beta clonotypes, insertions were fewer; memory repertoires showed no such pattern. For out-of-frame beta sequences, excess twin sharing was weaker.

At least ten counts were recorded for this clonotype. Its antigen is not identified. Every donor was a healthy Caucasian. The CDR3 has 15 amino acids. Unmatched junction bases numbered 3, after V lost 6 bases and J lost 1 base. A universal primer site was incorporated via template switching, and the cDNA contained unique molecular identifiers. MiXCR, applied by TCRdb to the 5' RACE reads, yields one record per CDR3 protein. Here the sample spans about 240,000 distinct CDR3 sequences, about 10% being singletons. V usage is TRBV12-3 or TRBV12-4 and J usage is TRBJ2-2; 9 bases fit TRBD2. This sequence originates from a man over 45 in good health. What was sequenced was memory T cells sorted from blood. CDR3 region: CASRQAGGNTGELFF. The CDR3, as DNA: TGTGCCAGCAGGCAAGCGGGAGGGAACACCGGGGAGCTGTTTTTT.